The T cell receptor beta chain under discussion was sequenced for a study of T-cell memory formation after mild COVID-19. Study-level background: Largely donor-specific TCR clusters were found.

5'RACE primed from the constant segment yielded TCR alpha and TCR beta cDNA libraries bearing sample barcodes and UMIs. TCRdb called the 5' RACE reads again in MiXCR, with one record for every CDR3 protein. The data contain hundreds of thousands of distinct CDR3 sequences, 20% of them singletons. The CDR3 totals 15 residues. Germline-derived CDR1 and CDR2 are MNHEY and SVGAGI. The germline V and J ends were trimmed by 0 bases and 1 base, with 10 bases remaining between them. The sequencing sample was made of PBMCs or a T cell subset sorted from them (not recorded which). The receptor was isolated from an adult woman who had mild COVID-19 (a few samples of this study predate the infection). Cell type and time point are not known. V gene TRBV6-5 combines with J gene TRBJ2-7; D is undetermined. The CDR3 sequence is CASSYSLGTSYEQYF. CDR3 nucleotide sequence: TGTGCCAGCAGTTACTCTTTAGGTACGTCCTACGAGCAGTACTTC.